Listed below are T cell receptor beta chains from one sample, sequenced in a study of blood T cell repertoires in COVID-19. Libraries were prepared by immunoSEQ multiplex PCR; TCRdb keeps only in-frame clonotypes and omits some of them. Found here are approximately 160,000 clones, around 82% of them singletons; the top ten hold 4.5% to 7.5%. The sequencing input was PBMCs or T cells enriched from blood (not recorded which). All receptors come from a man aged 40-49 years who had recovered from COVID-19. The CDR3 runs from the conserved cysteine through the conserved F or W. The D gene is left open where the match is weak. A clone size is listed for some rows: how often the clone was seen (once, few, many), or a class if it is expanded.

TGCGCCAGCAGCTTGGAGTCCGGGGGCACTGAAGCTTTCTTT CASSLESGGTEAFF . 14 TRBJ1-1 TRBV5-1 .
TGCGCCAGCAGCCAGGCAAAACAGGAGGGGTTTCAGTATGGCTACACCTTC CASSQAKQEGFQYGYTF . 17 TRBJ1-2 TRBV4-1 .
TGTGCCAGCAGCCCTAGCGCGGGCTCGAACACCGGGGAGCTGTTTTTT CASSPSAGSNTGELFF once 16 TRBJ2-2 TRBV7-3 .
TGTGCCAGCAGCTTACGCACAGAGAACACTGAAGCTTTCTTT CASSLRTENTEAFF once 14 TRBJ1-1 TRBV7-3 .
TGTGCCAGCAGGGGACAGGGCCTGGATACGCAGTATTTT CASRGQGLDTQYF . 13 TRBJ2-3 TRBV11-2 TRBD1
TGTGCCAGCACCGCTACACTAGCGGGGACAGATACGCAGTATTTT CASTATLAGTDTQYF . 15 TRBJ2-3 TRBV3-1/TRBV3-2 TRBD2
TGTGCCAGCTCACCAGGGGGACAGGGGATTCATTCACCCCTCCACTTT CASSPGGQGIHSPLHF . 16 TRBJ1-6 TRBV18 TRBD1
TGTGCCATCAGCTCGGGGGGGAACACTGAAGCTTTCTTT CAISSGGNTEAFF . 13 TRBJ1-1 TRBV10-3 .
TGTGCCAGCGGACCCTCCCAGGGCCCCAATGAGCAGTTCTTC CASGPSQGPNEQFF . 14 TRBJ2-1 TRBV7-3 .
TGTGCCTGGAGCAATTGGGGGCCGCAGTTCTTC CAWSNWGPQFF . 11 TRBJ2-1 TRBV30 .
TGTGCCAGCAGCACACGGGGTGCTGAGACCCAGTACTTC CASSTRGAETQYF . 13 TRBJ2-5 TRBV7-3 .
TGCGCCAGCAGCTTGGAACTAGTGGGGAATGAGCAGTTCTTC CASSLELVGNEQFF . 14 TRBJ2-1 TRBV5-1 .
TGTGCCAGCAGCTCTTCAGGTAGTTCACCCCTCCACTTT CASSSSGSSPLHF . 13 TRBJ1-6 TRBV7-8 .
TGCGCCAGCAGCCTCGCCGGGCGGGGACCGACTACAAATGAGCAGTTCTTC CASSLAGRGPTTNEQFF . 17 TRBJ2-1 TRBV4-1 .
TGTGCCAGCACTCCCTCCGGGGGGATCTATGGCTACACCTTC CASTPSGGIYGYTF . 14 TRBJ1-2 TRBV7-9 .
TGTGCCAGCAGCCACCCTAGCGGGGGGACAGATACGCAGTATTTT CASSHPSGGTDTQYF once 15 TRBJ2-3 TRBV3-1/TRBV3-2 TRBD2
TGTGCCAGCAGCGACAATGTAGGAACGGGACAGGTGGCTCGTGATACGCAGTATTTT CASSDNVGTGQVARDTQYF . 19 TRBJ2-3 TRBV11-3 TRBD1
TGCAGCGTTCCCGACAGGTCTGAAGCTTTCTTT CSVPDRSEAFF . 11 TRBJ1-1 TRBV29-1 .
TGTGCCAGCAGCCAAGAGTTTATGGGCAGGGTGAACACTGAAGCTTTCTTT CASSQEFMGRVNTEAFF . 17 TRBJ1-1 TRBV14 .
TGTGCCAGCAGCTCTACAGGGATCGACACTGAAGCTTTCTTT CASSSTGIDTEAFF . 14 TRBJ1-1 TRBV6-4 .
TGTGCCAGCAGTGATTACAGGGATTATGGCTACACCTTC CASSDYRDYGYTF . 13 TRBJ1-2 TRBV25-1 .
TGTGCCTGGAGTACCGGGACAGGGAGTCAGCCCCAGCATTTT CAWSTGTGSQPQHF . 14 TRBJ1-5 TRBV30 TRBD1
TGTGCCTGGAGTAGGGACATTAACACCGGGGAGCTGTTTTTT CAWSRDINTGELFF . 14 TRBJ2-2 TRBV30 .
TGTGCCAGCAGTCCCCTATACGGAGGAGCTTTCTTT CASSPLYGGAFF . 12 TRBJ1-1 TRBV12-3/TRBV12-4 .
TGTGCCTGGAGTGTACTCGCGGGGGCCGATACGCAGTATTTT CAWSVLAGADTQYF . 14 TRBJ2-3 TRBV30 .
TGTGCCTGGAGTGTCGGGGAGAACACTGAAGCTTTCTTT CAWSVGENTEAFF . 13 TRBJ1-1 TRBV30 .
TGTGCCAGCAGCGAACAACTAGCGGGGGGGCGCGGGGAGCTGTTTTTT CASSEQLAGGRGELFF . 16 TRBJ2-2 TRBV7-6 TRBD2
TGTGCCAGTAGTATGGGAGTGGGCGGCAATCAGCCCCAGCATTTT CASSMGVGGNQPQHF . 15 TRBJ1-5 TRBV19 .
TGTGCCAGCAGCCAAGACCGGGGGGCCACAGATACGCAGTATTTT CASSQDRGATDTQYF . 15 TRBJ2-3 TRBV3-1/TRBV3-2 .
TGTGCCAGCAGCTTAGGACAGGGGACCAATGAGCAGTTCTTC CASSLGQGTNEQFF once 14 TRBJ2-1 TRBV7-8 TRBD1
TGTGCCAGCAGCTCTTTAGATGAAGCTTTCTTT CASSSLDEAFF . 11 TRBJ1-1 TRBV5-5 .
TGTGCCAGCAGTATACACAGGGATCCCGGGGAGCTGTTTTTT CASSIHRDPGELFF . 14 TRBJ2-2 TRBV2 .
TGTGCCAGCAGCAACGGACAGATGAACACTGAAGCTTTCTTT CASSNGQMNTEAFF . 14 TRBJ1-1 TRBV11-3 .
TGTGCCAGCAGTTCGTCCCGGGACAGGAGACTGACCCAGCATTTT CASSSSRDRRLTQHF . 15 TRBJ1-5 TRBV2 TRBD1
TGTGCCACCAGTGACTCGAGATTGGCAGGGGGCCCTGCGGATACGCAGTATTTT CATSDSRLAGGPADTQYF few 18 TRBJ2-3 TRBV24-1 TRBD1
TGTGCCAGCAGCGTCTACGAGGGCGGTGAAGCTTTCTTT CASSVYEGGEAFF . 13 TRBJ1-1 TRBV7-2 .
TGTGCCAGCAGCCCCCCGCAAGCGGGGGGGCGAGATACGCAGTATTTT CASSPPQAGGRDTQYF . 16 TRBJ2-3 TRBV7-2 TRBD2
TGCGCCAGCAGCTTGGAGCCACAGGGGGCGTACAATGAGCAGTTCTTC CASSLEPQGAYNEQFF . 16 TRBJ2-1 TRBV5-1 TRBD1
TGTGCCAGCAGCCAAGAAGCAGGGTGGAACACCATATATTTT CASSQEAGWNTIYF . 14 TRBJ1-3 TRBV4-2 .
TGTGCCAGCAGCCTAACAGGGGTAGCTGAAGCTTTCTTT CASSLTGVAEAFF once 13 TRBJ1-1 TRBV11-2 TRBD1
TGTGCCTGGAGACGGAGCGGAAACACCATATATTTT CAWRRSGNTIYF medium-sized 12 TRBJ1-3 TRBV30 .
TGTGCCAGCACCAAAGAGGTCTACGAGCAGTACTTC CASTKEVYEQYF . 12 TRBJ2-7 TRBV6-5 .
TGTGCCAGCAGTGAGGGGGGACAGGGAGTAGCACCCCTCCACTTT CASSEGGQGVAPLHF . 15 TRBJ1-6 TRBV2 TRBD1
TGTGCCAGCAGTCAGACCGACAGGGCTGGGGGGGAGACCCAGTACTTC CASSQTDRAGGETQYF many 16 TRBJ2-5 TRBV2 .
TGTGCCAGCAGCTTGGTCGACTTACGACGGGATGAGCAGTTCTTC CASSLVDLRRDEQFF few 15 TRBJ2-1 TRBV5-4 .
TGTGCCAGTAGTGTCCTAGTTACAGATACGCAGTATTTT CASSVLVTDTQYF . 13 TRBJ2-3 TRBV19 .
TGTGCCAGCAGCTTAGCACAGTCCGAAAACATTCAGTACTTC CASSLAQSENIQYF once 14 TRBJ2-4 TRBV11-2 .
TGTGCCAGCAGCCGGACACCACCCTACGAGCAGTACTTC CASSRTPPYEQYF . 13 TRBJ2-7 TRBV6-5 .
TGTGCCAGCAGTACCTACACCGAGGGATACGAGCAGTACTTC CASSTYTEGYEQYF . 14 TRBJ2-7 TRBV25-1 .
TGTGCCAGCAGTTTAAGCCCGCAGGATCCCCTCCACTTT CASSLSPQDPLHF . 13 TRBJ1-6 TRBV12-3/TRBV12-4 .
TGTGCCACGGAATCGACGGGGGGCCTCTACACCTTC CATESTGGLYTF . 12 TRBJ1-2 TRBV6-5 .
TGCGCCAGCAGCCCAGTGGGACTAGCGGCCAACGAGCAGTACTTC CASSPVGLAANEQYF . 15 TRBJ2-7 TRBV5-1 TRBD2
TGTGCCAGCAGCTACTCAAACGGCAATCAGCCCCAGCATTTT CASSYSNGNQPQHF few 14 TRBJ1-5 TRBV11-2 .
TGTGCCAGCAGCTTAGGAGCTAGCGGGGACACAGATACGCAGTATTTT CASSLGASGDTDTQYF . 16 TRBJ2-3 TRBV11-2 TRBD2
TGTGCCAGCAGTGAAGCCCCAGGGACAGGGGGTCGCCCCGGGGAGCTGTTTTTT CASSEAPGTGGRPGELFF . 18 TRBJ2-2 TRBV2 TRBD1